This TCR beta chain was recorded in a study of cytomegalovirus exposure and HLA in healthy donors. The PCR had 60 Vbeta and 13 Jbeta primers. Libraries were prepared by immunoSEQ multiplex PCR; TCRdb keeps only in-frame clonotypes and omits some of them. The profile shows some 140,000 clones, over 60% of them singletons. Overall study findings and caveats: Accurate HLA-A and HLA-B prediction from TCR beta sequences was reported for most subjects. Most TCR sequences proved rare, with some public TCRs found in many donors. Exclusion applied to some V segments, including TRBV6-2 and TRBV6-3, as they were indistinguishable.

As to this clone: Antigen unknown.

CDR1 and CDR2 (germline): ENHRY, SYGVKD. CDR3 length equals 17 residues. V shed 8 bases and J 7 bases; nucleotides not matched to a gene: 21. The TCR originated in a male donor in good health and CMV-seropositive. Sequencing was performed on PBMCs. The chain links TRBV10-3 to TRBJ1-2; 8 bases align to TRBD1. The CDR3 nucleotides read TGTGCCATCGCACCCTCGACAGGGGCCTCCCAGGAGTTTGGCTACACCTTC. Translated, it gives CAIAPSTGASQEFGYTF.